The sequence of this T cell receptor beta chain was determined in a study of identical twins. Germline assignment: CDR1 SGHTA and CDR2 FQGNSA. This CDR3 has 15 amino acids. V was pared by 1 base and J by 2 bases, with 10 bases between. After template switching added a universal primer site, the resulting cDNA carried unique molecular identifiers. TCRdb re-analysed the 5' RACE reads in MiXCR, keeping a single row per CDR3 protein. The data contain under 300,000 distinct CDR3 sequences, roughly 13% of them singletons. The table lists this clonotype with many counts. This same sample was also part of a study on yellow fever vaccine responses in identical twins. This second study says: A vaccine T cell response that seemed partly convergent and partly personalized was reported in twins.

The J gene is TRBJ2-3, the V gene TRBV7-2, with TRBD1 as a possible D gene (6 bases). Sequenced sample: memory (CD45RO+) T cells sorted from blood. The sequence came from a woman younger than 30 in good health. The CDR3: CASSLDYRATDTQYF. CDR3 nucleotide sequence: TGTGCCAGCAGCTTAGATTACAGGGCCACAGATACGCAGTATTTT.